The rows below give T cell receptor beta chains drawn from one sample of a study of blood T cell repertoires in COVID-19. Produced via immunoSEQ multiplex PCR; TCRdb's table is partial and in-frame only. This sample has approximately 260,000 clones; approximately 85% occur once, and the top ten carry around 12%. Input material: peripheral blood. The receptor source for this set is a woman in her sixties with active or convalescent COVID-19. The CDR3 runs from the conserved cysteine through the conserved F or W. The D gene is left open where the match is weak. Rows may omit the clone size; those that give it use once, few, many or a size class.

TRBD2	TRBJ2-1	TRBV12-5	-	CASGNQAGGTPNEQFF	TGTGCTAGTGGGAACCAAGCGGGGGGGACTCCCAATGAGCAGTTCTTC
TRBD1	TRBJ2-5	TRBV4-1	-	CASSRSPGQRQETQYF	TGCGCCAGCAGCCGATCACCGGGACAGCGGCAAGAGACCCAGTACTTC
-	TRBJ2-1	TRBV3-1/TRBV3-2	few	CASSQVANNYNEQFF	TGTGCCAGCAGCCAAGTAGCGAACAACTACAATGAGCAGTTCTTC
TRBD2	TRBJ2-1	TRBV5-1	-	CASSLQGFGLAGNNEQFF	TGCGCCAGCAGCTTGCAAGGGTTCGGCCTAGCGGGGAACAATGAGCAGTTCTTC
-	TRBJ2-3	TRBV4-1	-	CASSQGGLGGRTDTQYF	TGCGCCAGCAGCCAAGGAGGATTGGGGGGACGCACAGATACGCAGTATTTT
-	TRBJ2-1	TRBV2	-	CASSEAQGSYNEQFF	TGTGCCAGCAGTGAAGCCCAGGGTTCCTACAATGAGCAGTTCTTC
-	TRBJ1-2	TRBV7-9	-	CASSSQGYGYTF	TGTGCCAGCAGTTCACAGGGTTATGGCTACACCTTC
TRBD1	TRBJ1-5	TRBV7-9	-	CASSLARGGPGQPQHF	TGTGCCAGCAGCTTAGCGAGAGGGGGCCCGGGTCAGCCCCAGCATTTT
-	TRBJ1-6	TRBV2	-	CASSEDTGRNSPLHF	TGTGCCAGCAGTGAAGATACAGGGAGAAATTCACCCCTCCACTTT
-	TRBJ2-7	TRBV7-2	once	CASSLVGVIYEQYF	TGTGCCAGCAGCTTAGTAGGGGTCATCTACGAGCAGTACTTC
TRBD1	TRBJ1-2	TRBV4-1	-	CASSQEIGTGDHYGYTF	TGCGCCAGCAGCCAAGAAATCGGGACAGGGGACCACTATGGCTACACCTTC
TRBD1	TRBJ1-5	TRBV30	-	CAWSRQGAQPQHF	TGTGCCTGGAGCCGACAGGGGGCTCAGCCCCAGCATTTT
-	TRBJ1-2	TRBV25-1	-	CASSGSDWRGYYTF	TGTGCCAGCAGTGGCTCGGACTGGCGTGGCTACTACACCTTC
-	TRBJ1-3	TRBV19	many	CASSGGNSGNTIYF	TGTGCCAGTAGTGGGGGGAACTCTGGAAACACCATATATTTT
TRBD1	TRBJ1-4	TRBV10-3	few	CAISAGGFGEKLFF	TGTGCCATCAGTGCAGGGGGCTTTGGTGAAAAACTGTTTTTT
-	TRBJ2-3	TRBV7-8	-	CASGTGAGGRDTQYF	TGTGCCAGCGGTACGGGGGCAGGGGGGAGAGATACGCAGTATTTT
-	TRBJ1-5	TRBV4-1	-	CAAPSLDF	TGCGCCGCACCGAGCCTGGATTTT
-	TRBJ2-7	TRBV27	-	CASSSRDPTVGYEQYF	TGTGCCAGCAGTTCCCGAGACCCGACAGTCGGCTACGAGCAGTACTTC
TRBD1	TRBJ1-3	TRBV2	-	CASSETGAGNTIYF	TGTGCCAGCAGTGAGACAGGGGCCGGAAACACCATATATTTT
-	TRBJ2-5	TRBV7-9	once	CASSLGTPGAREETQYF	TGTGCCAGCAGCTTAGGGACTCCAGGGGCCAGGGAAGAGACCCAGTACTTC
-	TRBJ1-2	TRBV9	-	CASSVARGADYGYTF	TGTGCCAGCAGCGTAGCCCGGGGGGCGGACTATGGCTACACCTTC
TRBD2	TRBJ2-1	TRBV5-4	-	CASSLGGLRAGSYNEQFF	TGTGCCAGCAGCTTGGGGGGCCTCAGAGCGGGGTCCTACAATGAGCAGTTCTTC
TRBD1	TRBJ1-1	TRBV14	-	CASSQLSGTGEAFF	TGTGCCAGCAGCCAATTATCCGGGACAGGGGAGGCTTTCTTT
-	TRBJ1-1	TRBV6-1	-	CASSEWVDSNTEAFF	TGTGCCAGCAGTGAATGGGTGGACAGTAACACTGAAGCTTTCTTT
TRBD2	TRBJ2-3	TRBV6-4	few	CASSDGGGGTDTQYF	TGTGCCAGCAGTGACGGCGGGGGGGGGACAGATACGCAGTATTTT
-	TRBJ1-5	TRBV5-1	-	CASSLGPNQPQHF	TGCGCCAGCAGCCTTGGGCCCAATCAGCCCCAGCATTTT
-	TRBJ1-1	TRBV30	-	CAWMGQRNTEAFF	TGTGCCTGGATGGGGCAGCGGAACACTGAAGCTTTCTTT
-	TRBJ2-2	TRBV27	few	CASSLWAPASNTGELFF	TGTGCCAGCAGTTTATGGGCACCCGCCTCGAACACCGGGGAGCTGTTTTTT
TRBD1	TRBJ1-5	TRBV24-1	-	CATVRQGAIYSNQPQHF	TGTGCCACCGTAAGACAGGGGGCTATCTATAGCAATCAGCCCCAGCATTTT
TRBD1	TRBJ2-7	TRBV6-5	-	CASSYSLDRGGYEQYF	TGTGCCAGCAGTTACTCTCTGGACAGGGGAGGTTACGAGCAGTACTTC
TRBD1	TRBJ2-7	TRBV10-3	-	CAITGDRGSYEQYF	TGTGCCATCACTGGGGACAGGGGGTCCTACGAGCAGTACTTC
TRBD1	TRBJ2-3	TRBV10-2	-	CASSPGQGLADTQYF	TGCGCCAGCAGTCCGGGACAGGGTTTGGCAGATACGCAGTATTTT
-	TRBJ2-1	TRBV13	-	CASSNQGGYNEQFF	TGTGCCAGCAGCAACCAGGGGGGTTACAATGAGCAGTTCTTC
-	TRBJ1-3	TRBV19	few	CASSISGVRRGSGNTIYF	TGTGCCAGTAGTATATCAGGGGTACGGAGAGGCTCTGGAAACACCATATATTTT
TRBD1	TRBJ1-1	TRBV19	-	CASRGQGGVTEAFF	TGTGCCAGTAGGGGACAGGGTGGTGTCACTGAAGCTTTCTTT
-	TRBJ1-3	TRBV4-1	few	CASSQIQGFTGNTIYF	TGCGCCAGCAGCCAAATACAGGGATTTACTGGAAACACCATATATTTT
-	TRBJ1-4	TRBV5-6	once	CASSYGQREKLFF	TGTGCCAGCAGTTACGGACAGCGTGAAAAACTGTTTTTT
-	TRBJ1-1	TRBV11-3	-	CASSLDGGSTEAFF	TGTGCCAGCAGCTTAGATGGGGGGAGCACTGAAGCTTTCTTT
-	TRBJ2-7	TRBV27	-	CASSVYEQYF	TGTGCCAGCAGCGTTTACGAGCAGTACTTC
-	TRBJ2-1	TRBV9	once	CASSVGGSTYNEQFF	TGTGCCAGCAGCGTAGGGGGCAGTACCTACAATGAGCAGTTCTTC
-	TRBJ1-3	TRBV2	-	CASSEEDFSSSGNTIYF	TGTGCCAGCAGTGAAGAGGACTTTTCGAGCTCTGGAAACACCATATATTTT
TRBD1	TRBJ2-1	TRBV6-5	-	CASRRGQGLEEQFF	TGTGCCAGCAGGCGTGGACAGGGCTTGGAAGAGCAGTTCTTC
TRBD2	TRBJ2-5	TRBV6-2/TRBV6-3	-	CASSRGGSSETQYF	TGTGCCAGCAGCCGGGGGGGGTCTTCGGAGACCCAGTACTTC
-	TRBJ1-1	TRBV19	-	CASSIVGDRLTEAFF	TGTGCCAGTAGTATAGTGGGAGACCGCCTGACTGAAGCTTTCTTT
TRBD1	TRBJ2-1	TRBV25-1	-	CASKSGTGGDEQFF	TGTGCCAGCAAGTCCGGGACAGGGGGCGATGAGCAGTTCTTC
TRBD2	TRBJ2-3	TRBV10-1	-	CASSGRRGGHTDTQYF	TGCGCCAGCAGTGGTCGTCGGGGGGGCCACACAGATACGCAGTATTTT
TRBD2	TRBJ2-1	TRBV7-2	-	CASSSGLAGGSGEQFF	TGTGCCAGCAGCTCCGGACTAGCGGGGGGCTCAGGTGAGCAGTTCTTC
-	TRBJ1-1	TRBV7-7	once	CASSPRRRDTEAFF	TGTGCTAGCAGCCCGCGACGCCGGGACACTGAAGCTTTCTTT
-	TRBJ2-3	TRBV7-2	-	CASSFRGTDTQYF	TGTGCCAGCAGCTTCCGGGGCACAGATACGCAGTATTTT
-	TRBJ1-1	TRBV6-6	-	CASQIENTEAFF	TGTGCCAGCCAAATAGAGAACACTGAAGCTTTCTTT
TRBD2	TRBJ2-3	TRBV27	-	CASRHSGLGGSTDTQYF	TGTGCCAGCCGTCATAGCGGGCTCGGGGGTAGCACAGATACGCAGTATTTT
-	TRBJ2-7	TRBV7-8	-	CASSPRTDSYEQYF	TGTGCCAGCAGCCCACGGACAGACTCCTACGAGCAGTACTTC
TRBD1	TRBJ1-4	TRBV19	-	CASSPGQGGEKLFF	TGTGCCAGTAGCCCGGGACAGGGTGGTGAAAAACTGTTTTTT
-	TRBJ1-2	TRBV4-1	-	CASSQVYLLNYGYTF	TGCGCCAGCAGCCAAGTCTACCTTCTTAACTATGGCTACACCTTC
TRBD1	TRBJ1-5	TRBV6-6	-	CATVGQLGKAQHF	TGTGCCACTGTGGGACAGCTGGGGAAGGCCCAGCATTTT
-	TRBJ2-2	TRBV6-2/TRBV6-3	-	CASSYWRGTGELFF	TGTGCCAGCAGTTACTGGAGGGGAACCGGGGAGCTGTTTTTT
-	TRBJ2-1	TRBV7-9	-	CASSHGTRSYNEQFF	TGTGCCAGCAGCCACGGGACTCGTTCCTACAATGAGCAGTTCTTC
-	TRBJ2-7	TRBV7-9	-	CASSLGGGGAYEQYF	TGTGCCAGCAGCTTAGGTGGTGGGGGCGCCTACGAGCAGTACTTC
TRBD2	TRBJ2-3	TRBV19	-	CASSPRGGGPSTDTQYF	TGTGCCAGTAGTCCAAGAGGCGGGGGGCCGAGCACAGATACGCAGTATTTT